This T cell receptor (beta chain) appears in the sequencing data of a study of T cell responses to AZD1222 COVID-19 vaccine. Whole-study context: Second-dose schedules of about 4 or about 12 weeks were combined. Study-wide results and limits: The study found Spike-specific TCR breadth and depth rose after two AZD1222 doses. Repertoires were sampled only after the peak T cell response. Most donors were white British and more were female, and clonal diversity was possibly underestimated.

In its sample, this clone was seen once. What it binds is not known. This table comes from immunoSEQ multiplex PCR, and its TCRdb copy is limited to in-frame clones, with some not included. The sample contains under 200,000 clones, almost 95% of which appear only once. Germline CDR1 is SGDLS and CDR2 is YYNGEE. This CDR3 region has 14 residues. Trimming shortened V by 4 bases and J by 3 bases, and 13 bases separated the two germline ends. This TCR derives from an adult in good health. The chain links TRBV9 to TRBJ1-1, with TRBD1 as a possible D gene (5 bases). Sequences were derived from peripheral blood, sampled on day 0 of AZD1222 vaccination. The CDR3 reads CASSPRAGYTEAFF. The CDR3 region has the DNA TGTGCCAGCAGCCCCAGGGCCGGGTACACTGAAGCTTTCTTT.